This TCR beta chain is drawn from a study of CD8 T cells in ankylosing spondylitis. V was pared by 5 bases and J by 2 bases, with 8 bases of the junction left unmatched. CDR3 length: 14 residues. CDR1 and CDR2 (germline): DFQATT, SNEGSKA (reference sequence). This clonotype was seen many times. Using its own MiXCR run on the 5' RACE reads, TCRdb lists one record per CDR3 protein. The data hold under 400,000 distinct CDR3 sequences, with under 14% observed a single time. This TCR derives from a female donor with ankylosing spondylitis or in good health (not recorded which). The sample comprised blood, either unsorted or a sorted T cell fraction (not recorded which). The chain joins TRBV20-1 to TRBJ1-2; 7 bases match TRBD1. The CDR3 here is CSAPSDRENYGYTF. In DNA, the CDR3 is TGCAGTGCTCCCTCCGACAGGGAGAACTATGGCTACACCTTC.